This passage covers 7 T cell receptor beta chains from one sample sequenced in a study of T cell responses to AZD1222 COVID-19 vaccine. Sequencing used immunoSEQ multiplex PCR; TCRdb keeps in-frame clones, though not all of them. This sample yields some 62,000 clones, of which 76% are seen a single time; over 12% belongs to the top ten. Specimen: peripheral blood, collected on day 0 of AZD1222 vaccination. Every receptor here comes from an adult in good health.

This clone has just one count. V and J are TRBV5-4 and TRBJ2-1; 11 nucleotides agree with TRBD2. Germline CDR1 is SGHNT and CDR2 is YYREEE (reference sequence). Trimming removed 4 bases from V and 0 bases from J; junction bases left unmatched: 3. CDR3 length equals 16 residues. The CDR3 nucleotides read TGTGCCAGCAGCGGGGGGACTAGCGGCTCCTACAATGAGCAGTTCTTC. Amino acid sequence: CASSGGTSGSYNEQFF.

V and J are TRBV3-1 (or the pseudogene TRBV3-2) and TRBJ2-5; tentatively, D is TRBD1 (6 bases). The germline V and J ends were trimmed by 4 bases and 3 bases, with 21 bases remaining between them. The CDR3 is 17 amino acids. CDR1 and CDR2 (germline): LGHDT, YNNKEL (reference sequence). The CDR3 nucleotides are TGTGCCAGCAGCCCTCAGGGGAACTCGATGTCTGAAGAGACCCAGTACTTC. Translating gives CASSPQGNSMSEETQYF.

The V and J genes are TRBV19 and TRBJ2-1, with TRBD1 matching 7 bases. CDR1 and CDR2 from the germline V gene are LNHDA and SQIVND (reference sequence). The CDR3 consists of 15 residues. Trimming took 5 bases from V and 2 from J; bases not matched to a gene: 6. CDR3 amino acids: CASSSRTGPYNEQFF. In DNA, the CDR3 is TGTGCCAGTAGTTCCCGGACAGGACCCTACAATGAGCAGTTCTTC.

V usage is TRBV2 and J usage is TRBJ2-7; D is tentatively TRBD1 or TRBD2 (5 bases each). Trimming removed 5 bases at V and 0 bases at J, with 8 bases between. There are 13 residues in the CDR3. Germline V gene lookup returns CDR1 SNHLY and CDR2 FYNNEI. In DNA form, the CDR3 reads TGTGCCAGCAGTCGGGGCCCCTCCTACGAGCAGTACTTC. Protein sequence: CASSRGPSYEQYF.

The V gene is TRBV4-3, the J gene TRBJ1-1; tentative D call: TRBD1 (5 bases). V was shortened by 0 bases and J by 9 bases, with 14 bases between the two germline ends. There are 14 residues in the CDR3. The germline gives CDR1 LGHNA, CDR2 YSLEER. CDR3 residues: CASSQDPMKGKAFF. The CDR3 nucleotides read TGCGCCAGCAGCCAAGATCCGATGAAGGGGAAAGCTTTCTTT.

This clone was found a few times. The chain joins TRBV2 to TRBJ2-2; D possibly corresponds to TRBD2 (6 bases). Trimming removed 6 bases from V and 6 bases from J, with 11 bases in between. Germline V lookup: CDR1 SNHLY, CDR2 FYNNEI. CDR3 length equals 13 residues. The CDR3 region is CASRPTSPGELFF. DNA of the CDR3: TGTGCCAGCAGACCGACTAGTCCCGGGGAGCTGTTTTTT.

The chain recombines TRBV7-2 with TRBJ2-1; possibly TRBD2 for D (6 bases). The length of the CDR3 is 14 residues. Per the germline V gene, CDR1 is SGHTA and CDR2 is FQGNSA. Trimming left V 3 bases short and J 1 base short, with 7 bases between. The CDR3 loop reads CASSLGGSYNEQFF. CDR3 coding DNA: TGTGCCAGCAGCTTGGGGGGTTCCTACAATGAGCAGTTCTTC.